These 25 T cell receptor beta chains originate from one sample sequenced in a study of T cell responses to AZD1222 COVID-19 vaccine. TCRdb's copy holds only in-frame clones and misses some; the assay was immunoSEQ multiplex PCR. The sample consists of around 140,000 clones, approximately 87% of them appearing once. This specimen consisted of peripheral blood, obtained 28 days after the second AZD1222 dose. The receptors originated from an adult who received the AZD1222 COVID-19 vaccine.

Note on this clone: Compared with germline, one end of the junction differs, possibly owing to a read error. In DNA form, the CDR3 reads TGCGGGGTGGGGCGGCTGACCCTGGGAGCTTTCTTT. This gives the protein CGVGRLTLGAFF. This chain links TRBV12-3 or TRBV12-4 with TRBJ1-1; maybe TRBD1 (5 bases). The CDR3 runs 12 residues.

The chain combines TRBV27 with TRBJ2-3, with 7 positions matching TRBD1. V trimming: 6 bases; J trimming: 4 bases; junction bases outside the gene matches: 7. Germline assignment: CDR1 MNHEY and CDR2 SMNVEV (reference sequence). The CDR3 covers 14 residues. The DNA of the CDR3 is TGTGCCAGCAGGCGACAGGGTAGCGCAGATACGCAGTATTTT. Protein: CASRRQGSADTQYF.

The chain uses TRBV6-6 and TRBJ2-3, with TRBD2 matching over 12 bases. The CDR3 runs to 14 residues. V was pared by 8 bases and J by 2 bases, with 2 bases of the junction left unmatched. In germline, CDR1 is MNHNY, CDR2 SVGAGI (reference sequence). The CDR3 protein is CASWTSGTTDTQYF. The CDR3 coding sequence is TGTGCCAGCTGGACTAGCGGGACCACAGATACGCAGTATTTT.

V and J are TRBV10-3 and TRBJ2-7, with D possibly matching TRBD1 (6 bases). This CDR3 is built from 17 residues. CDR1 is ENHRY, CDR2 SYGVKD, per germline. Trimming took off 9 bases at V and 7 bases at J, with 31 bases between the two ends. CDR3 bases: TGTGCCATGGGGGCAGCCCCGGGTATGGCGGACGGAGGTGAGCAGTACTTC. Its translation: CAMGAAPGMADGGEQYF.

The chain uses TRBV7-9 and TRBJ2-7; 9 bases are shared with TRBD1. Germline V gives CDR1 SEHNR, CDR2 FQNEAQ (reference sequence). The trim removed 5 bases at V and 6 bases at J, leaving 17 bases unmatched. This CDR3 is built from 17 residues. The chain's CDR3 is CASSQVRDRDSLGEQYV. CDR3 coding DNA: TGTGCCAGCAGCCAGGTCCGGGACAGGGATTCTCTAGGCGAGCAGTACGTC.

This chain's CDR3 is CASIPVGGTYNEQFF. CDR3 nucleotides: TGTGCCAGTATACCCGTAGGGGGGACCTACAATGAGCAGTTCTTC. This sequence joins TRBV27 and TRBJ2-1, with D perhaps given as TRBD1 or TRBD2 (6 bases each). The CDR3 is 15 residues long. The V end was cut by 9 bases, the J end by 2 bases, with 17 bases between. CDR1 and CDR2 from the germline V gene are MNHEY and SMNVEV (reference sequence).

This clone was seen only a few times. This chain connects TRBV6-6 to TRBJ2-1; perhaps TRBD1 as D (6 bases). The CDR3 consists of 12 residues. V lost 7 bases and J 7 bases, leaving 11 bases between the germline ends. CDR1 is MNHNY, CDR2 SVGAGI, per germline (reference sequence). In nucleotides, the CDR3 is TGTGCCAGCACTCAAACAGGGAATGAGCAGTTCTTC. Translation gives CASTQTGNEQFF.

DNA of the CDR3: TGTGCCAGCAGGCTAGCGGGAGTAAGGAGCACAGATACGCAGTATTTT. As protein: CASRLAGVRSTDTQYF. The genes are TRBV11-2 and TRBJ2-3; 10 bases line up with TRBD2. V was pared by 6 bases and J by 0 bases, with 6 bases of the junction left unmatched. CDR1 is SGHAT and CDR2 is FQNNGV in the germline V gene. The CDR3 is made up of 16 amino acids.

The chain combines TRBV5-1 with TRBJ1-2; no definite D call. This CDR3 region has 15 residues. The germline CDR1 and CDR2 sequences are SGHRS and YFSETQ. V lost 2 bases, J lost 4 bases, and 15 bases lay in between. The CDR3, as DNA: TGCGCCAGCAGCTTAAAAGGGCCCCTGGGCTATGGCTACACCTTC. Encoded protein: CASSLKGPLGYGYTF.

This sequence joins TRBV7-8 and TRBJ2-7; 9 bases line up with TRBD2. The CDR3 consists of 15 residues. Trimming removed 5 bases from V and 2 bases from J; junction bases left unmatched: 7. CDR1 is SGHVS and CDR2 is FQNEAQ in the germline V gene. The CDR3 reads CASSPGLAYPYEQYF. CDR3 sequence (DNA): TGTGCCAGCAGCCCCGGACTAGCGTACCCCTACGAGCAGTACTTC.

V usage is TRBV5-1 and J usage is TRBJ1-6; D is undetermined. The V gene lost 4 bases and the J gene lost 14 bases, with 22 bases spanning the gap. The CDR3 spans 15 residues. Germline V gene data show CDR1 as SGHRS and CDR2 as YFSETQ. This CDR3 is CASSLSPGDPTTLHF. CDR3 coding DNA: TGCGCCAGCAGCCTTTCCCCGGGCGACCCGACAACCCTCCACTTT. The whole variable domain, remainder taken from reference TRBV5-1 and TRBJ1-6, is KAGVTQTPRYLIKTRGQQVTLSCSPISGHRSVSWYQQTPGQGLQFLFEYFSETQRNKGNFPGRFSGRQFSNSRSEMNVSTLELGDSALYLCASSLSPGDPTTLHFGNGTRLTVT.

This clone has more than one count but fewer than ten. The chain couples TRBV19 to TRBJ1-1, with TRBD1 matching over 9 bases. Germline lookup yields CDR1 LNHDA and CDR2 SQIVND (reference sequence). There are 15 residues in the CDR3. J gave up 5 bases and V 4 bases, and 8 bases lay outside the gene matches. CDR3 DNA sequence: TGTGCCAGTAGTACCGGGACAGGGCGAGGAACTGAAGCTTTCTTT. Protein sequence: CASSTGTGRGTEAFF.

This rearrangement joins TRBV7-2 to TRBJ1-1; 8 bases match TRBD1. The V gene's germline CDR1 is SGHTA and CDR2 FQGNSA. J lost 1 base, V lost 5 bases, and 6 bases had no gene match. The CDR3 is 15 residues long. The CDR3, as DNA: TGTGCCAGCAGCGCCCTCGGACAGGGGAACACTGAAGCTTTCTTT. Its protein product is CASSALGQGNTEAFF.

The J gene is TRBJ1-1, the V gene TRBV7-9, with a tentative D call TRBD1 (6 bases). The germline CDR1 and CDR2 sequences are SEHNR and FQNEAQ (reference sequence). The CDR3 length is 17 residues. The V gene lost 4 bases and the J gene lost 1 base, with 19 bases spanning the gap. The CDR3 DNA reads TGTGCCAGCAGCTGGGAAGGGGGGCGGCCACGGAACACTGAAGCTTTCTTT. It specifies CASSWEGGRPRNTEAFF.

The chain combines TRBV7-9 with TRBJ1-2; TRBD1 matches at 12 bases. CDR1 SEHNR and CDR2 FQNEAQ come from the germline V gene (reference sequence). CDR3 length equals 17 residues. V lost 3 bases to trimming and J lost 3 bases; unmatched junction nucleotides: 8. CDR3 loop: CASSFTGTGGSDYGYTF. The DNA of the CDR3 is TGTGCCAGCAGCTTCACGGGGACAGGGGGCTCGGACTATGGCTACACCTTC.

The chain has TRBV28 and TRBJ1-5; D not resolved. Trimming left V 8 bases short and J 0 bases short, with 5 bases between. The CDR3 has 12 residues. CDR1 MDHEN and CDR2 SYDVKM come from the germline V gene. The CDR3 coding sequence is TGTGCCAGCGGTGATAGCAATCAGCCCCAGCATTTT. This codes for CASGDSNQPQHF.

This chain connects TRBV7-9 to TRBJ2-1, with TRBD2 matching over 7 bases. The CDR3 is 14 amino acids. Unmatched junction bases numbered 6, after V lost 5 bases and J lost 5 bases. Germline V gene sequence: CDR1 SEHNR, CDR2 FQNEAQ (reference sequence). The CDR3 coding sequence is TGTGCCAGCAGCAAGGTGGCGGGGGACAATGAGCAGTTCTTC. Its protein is CASSKVAGDNEQFF.

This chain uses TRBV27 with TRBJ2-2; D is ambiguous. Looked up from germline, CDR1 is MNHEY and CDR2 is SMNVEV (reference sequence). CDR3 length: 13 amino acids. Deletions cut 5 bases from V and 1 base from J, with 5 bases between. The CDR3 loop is CASSTLNTGELFF. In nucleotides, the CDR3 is TGTGCCAGCAGTACACTGAACACCGGGGAGCTGTTTTTT.

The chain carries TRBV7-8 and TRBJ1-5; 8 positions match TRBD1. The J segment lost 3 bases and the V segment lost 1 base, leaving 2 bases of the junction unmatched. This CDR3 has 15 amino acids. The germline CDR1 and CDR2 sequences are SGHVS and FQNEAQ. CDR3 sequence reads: CASSLGTGNNQPQHF. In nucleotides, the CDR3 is TGTGCCAGCAGCTTAGGGACAGGGAACAATCAGCCCCAGCATTTT. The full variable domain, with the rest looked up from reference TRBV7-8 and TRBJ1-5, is GAGVSQSPRYKVAKRGQDVALRCDPISGHVSLFWYQQALGQGPEFLTYFQNEAQLDKSGLPSDRFFAERPEGSVSTLKIQRTQQEDSAVYLCASSLGTGNNQPQHFGDGTRLSIL.

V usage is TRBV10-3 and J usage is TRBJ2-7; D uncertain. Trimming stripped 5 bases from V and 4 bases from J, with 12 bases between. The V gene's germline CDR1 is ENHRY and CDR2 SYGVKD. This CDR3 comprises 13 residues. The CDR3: CAISNELRYEQYF. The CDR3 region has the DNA TGTGCCATCAGTAATGAACTGCGATACGAGCAGTACTTC.

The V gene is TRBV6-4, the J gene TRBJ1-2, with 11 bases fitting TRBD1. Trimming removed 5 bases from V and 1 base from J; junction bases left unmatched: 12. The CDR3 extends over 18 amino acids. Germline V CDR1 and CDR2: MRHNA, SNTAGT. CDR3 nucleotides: TGTGCCAGCAGTAAAGAAGGACAGGGGGCGGTTATTAACTATGGCTACACCTTC. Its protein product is CASSKEGQGAVINYGYTF.

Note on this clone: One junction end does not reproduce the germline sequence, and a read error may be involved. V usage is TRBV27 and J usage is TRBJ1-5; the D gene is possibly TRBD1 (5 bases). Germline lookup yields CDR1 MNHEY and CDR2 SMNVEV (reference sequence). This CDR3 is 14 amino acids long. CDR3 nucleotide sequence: TGTGCCAGCAGTCCGGGGGGACGCAACCAGCCCCAGCATTTT. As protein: CASSPGGRNQPQHF.

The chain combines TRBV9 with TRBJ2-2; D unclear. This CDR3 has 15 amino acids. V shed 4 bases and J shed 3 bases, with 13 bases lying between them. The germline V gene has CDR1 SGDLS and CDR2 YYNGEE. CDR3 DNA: TGTGCCAGCAGCCCCAGAGGTGAATACACCGGGGAGCTGTTTTTT. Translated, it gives CASSPRGEYTGELFF.

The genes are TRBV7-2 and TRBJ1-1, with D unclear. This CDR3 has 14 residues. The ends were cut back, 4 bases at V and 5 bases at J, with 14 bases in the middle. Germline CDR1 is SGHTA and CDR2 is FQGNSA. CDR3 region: CASSSNPPGTEAFF. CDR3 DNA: TGTGCCAGCAGCTCAAACCCCCCGGGGACTGAAGCTTTCTTT. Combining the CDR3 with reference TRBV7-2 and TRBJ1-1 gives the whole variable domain GAGVSQSPSNKVTEKGKDVELRCDPISGHTALYWYRQSLGQGLEFLIYFQGNSAPDKSGLPSDRFSAERTGGSVSTLTIQRTQQEDSAVYLCASSSNPPGTEAFFGQGTRLTVV.

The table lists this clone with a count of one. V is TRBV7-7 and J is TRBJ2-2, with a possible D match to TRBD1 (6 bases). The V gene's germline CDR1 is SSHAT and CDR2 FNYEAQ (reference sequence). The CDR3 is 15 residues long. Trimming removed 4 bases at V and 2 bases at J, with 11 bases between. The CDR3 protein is CASSSKGDNTGELFF. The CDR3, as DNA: TGTGCCAGCAGCTCCAAGGGGGATAACACCGGGGAGCTGTTTTTT.